A single sample gave rise to the 14 T cell receptor beta chains below, sequenced in a study of blood T cell repertoires in COVID-19. The repertoire was sequenced with immunoSEQ multiplex PCR; TCRdb's copy has only in-frame clones and lacks some. The table includes approximately 69,000 clones, approximately 85% detected once. What was sequenced was peripheral blood. The receptors originated from a man aged 50 to 59 with acute or convalescent COVID-19.

J is TRBJ1-2 and V is TRBV7-8, with D possibly matching TRBD1 (5 bases). The germline CDR1 and CDR2 sequences are SGHVS and FQNEAQ. V lost 5 bases and J lost 2, with 12 bases in between. There are 14 residues in the CDR3. The CDR3 sequence is CASSPTVNNYGYTF. CDR3 nucleotide sequence: TGTGCCAGCAGCCCGACAGTTAACAACTATGGCTACACCTTC.

The rearrangement joins TRBV5-1 to TRBJ2-6; possibly TRBD2 for D (5 bases). V lost 0 bases and J lost 2, with 12 bases in between. Germline assignment: CDR1 SGHRS and CDR2 YFSETQ. The CDR3 loop spans 17 amino acids. The CDR3 DNA is TGCGCCAGCAGCTTGGCCGGCGGGTCGGCTGGGGCCAACGTCCTGACTTTC. This codes for CASSLAGGSAGANVLTF.

This chain joins TRBV3-1 (or the pseudogene TRBV3-2) and TRBJ1-1; D remains unclear. Germline V lookup: CDR1 LGHDT, CDR2 YNNKEL (reference sequence). The V end was cut by 0 bases, the J end by 6 bases, with 11 bases between. The CDR3 is 14 amino acids. The CDR3 DNA is TGTGCCAGCAGCCAAGAACAAGCGGGCGCTGAAGCTTTCTTT. It yields the protein CASSQEQAGAEAFF.

J is TRBJ2-3 and V is TRBV27; the D is unclear. Germline CDR1 MNHEY, CDR2 SMNVEV (reference sequence). The germline V and J ends were trimmed by 3 bases and 2 bases, with 15 bases remaining between them. The CDR3 consists of 16 residues. The CDR3 DNA follows: TGTGCCAGCAGTTTTACCTCAGGTGGCTACACAGATACGCAGTATTTT. It codes for CASSFTSGGYTDTQYF.

The chain uses TRBV11-2 and TRBJ1-1, with 7 bases matching TRBD1. Germline trimming cut 3 bases from V and 5 bases from J; bases unmatched to any gene: 6. The germline V gene encodes CDR1 SGHAT and CDR2 FQNNGV. The CDR3 spans 14 residues. CDR3 DNA: TGTGCCAGCAGCTTTACAGGGGTTCGGACTGAAGCTTTCTTT. It yields the protein CASSFTGVRTEAFF.

V usage is TRBV7-9 and J usage is TRBJ2-3; 8 nucleotides align to TRBD2. Trimming at V came to 5 bases and at J to 2 bases, leaving 6 bases not matched to a gene. The CDR3 has 15 residues. CDR1 is SEHNR and CDR2 is FQNEAQ in the germline V gene (reference sequence). CDR3 loop: CASSGRGGFTDTQYF. In nucleotides, the CDR3 is TGTGCCAGCAGCGGTCGGGGGGGATTCACAGATACGCAGTATTTT.

The chain has TRBV9 and TRBJ2-1, with 11 positions matching TRBD2. Per germline, CDR1 SGDLS and CDR2 YYNGEE. V lost 3 bases to trimming and J lost 6 bases; unmatched junction nucleotides: 2. The CDR3 totals 14 residues. The CDR3, as DNA: TGTGCCAGCAGCGGACTAGCGGGGTCCAATGAGCAGTTCTTC. It translates to CASSGLAGSNEQFF.

The chain carries TRBV15 and TRBJ2-3, with 14 bases that match TRBD2. CDR3 length: 19 residues. CDR1 is LNHNV, CDR2 YYDKDF, per germline (reference sequence). After removal of 1 base from V and 1 base from J, the junction contained 7 bases not matched to a gene. CDR3 residues: CATSRVGLAGGLGTDTQYF. CDR3 DNA: TGTGCCACCAGCAGAGTAGGACTAGCGGGGGGTTTGGGCACAGATACGCAGTATTTT.

This clone was detected only a few times. The chain employs TRBV24-1 and TRBJ1-1; D remains ambiguous. Germline V gene lookup returns CDR1 KGHDR and CDR2 SFDVKD. Trimming left V 4 bases short and J 0 bases short, with 5 bases between. The CDR3 is 13 amino acids. Here the CDR3 reads CATSEAMNTEAFF. The CDR3 nucleotides read TGTGCCACCAGTGAAGCCATGAACACTGAAGCTTTCTTT.

The gene calls are TRBV19 and TRBJ2-2, with D maybe TRBD2 (5 bases). In germline, CDR1 is LNHDA, CDR2 SQIVND (reference sequence). The ends were cut back, 3 bases at V and 3 bases at J, with 11 bases in the middle. The CDR3 runs 15 residues. CDR3 residues: CASSIGGTDTGELFF. DNA of the CDR3: TGTGCCAGTAGTATCGGAGGTACGGACACCGGGGAGCTGTTTTTT.

The chain joins TRBV18 to TRBJ2-2; 8 nucleotides line up with TRBD1. Germline V gene lookup returns CDR1 KGHSH and CDR2 LQKENI. J gave up 4 bases and V 4 bases, and 5 bases lay outside the gene matches. The CDR3 contains 15 residues. CDR3 amino acids: CASSLTGTGTGELFF. CDR3 DNA: TGTGCCAGCTCACTCACCGGGACAGGCACCGGGGAGCTGTTTTTT.

The V gene is TRBV5-4, the J gene TRBJ2-7, with a weak D call TRBD1 (5 bases). Trimming pared 0 bases from V and 1 base from J, leaving 5 bases between. The CDR3 contains 13 residues. Germline CDR1 reads SGHNT; CDR2 reads YYREEE (reference sequence). The CDR3 nucleotides are TGTGCCAGCAGCTTGGGACAGTCCTACGAGCAGTACTTC. Its translation: CASSLGQSYEQYF.

The chain carries TRBV7-9 and TRBJ2-2; a weak D match, TRBD2 (6 bases). V gave up 4 bases and J gave up 5 bases, with 17 bases separating them. Looked up from germline, CDR1 is SEHNR and CDR2 is FQNEAQ (reference sequence). The CDR3 contains 16 residues. CDR3 sequence: CASSWGVSLRTGELFF. The DNA of the CDR3 is TGTGCCAGCAGCTGGGGGGTGTCGCTTCGGACCGGGGAGCTGTTTTTT.

This clone showed up just a few times. The chain carries TRBV6-5 and TRBJ1-2; D uncertain. V lost 7 bases and J 4 bases, leaving 10 bases between the germline ends. The CDR3 runs to 12 residues. Germline V gene data show CDR1 as MNHEY and CDR2 as SVGAGI. CDR3 sequence reads: CASTNEAYGYTF. CDR3 coding DNA: TGTGCCAGCACCAACGAGGCCTATGGCTACACCTTC.